The 30 T cell receptor beta chains listed next were all sequenced from one sample in a study of cytomegalovirus exposure and HLA in healthy donors. The study ran its PCR with 60 Vbeta and 13 Jbeta primers. The assay was immunoSEQ multiplex PCR, and TCRdb's table has in-frame clones only and misses some. This sample has 150,000 to 200,000 clones; roughly 74% occur once, and the top ten carry 2.5% to 3%. Specimen: PBMCs. Source of these receptors: a female donor in good health and CMV-seronegative.

The V and J genes are TRBV2 and TRBJ2-3; D is possibly TRBD1 (6 bases). Per the germline V gene, CDR1 is SNHLY and CDR2 is FYNNEI. Trimming removed 7 bases from V and 2 bases from J, with 16 bases in between. CDR3 size: 15 residues. CDR3 region: CASTQSGTSTDTQYF. CDR3 coding DNA: TGTGCCAGCACCCAATCGGGGACATCCACAGATACGCAGTATTTT. Drawing the rest from reference TRBV2 and TRBJ2-3, the complete variable domain is EPEVTQTPSHQVTQMGQEVILRCVPISNHLYFYWYRQILGQKVEFLVSFYNNEISEKSEIFDDQFSVERPDGSNFTLKIRSTKLEDSAMYFCASTQSGTSTDTQYFGPGTRLTVL.

The rearrangement joins TRBV27 to TRBJ2-3, with D possibly TRBD2 on 6 matching bases. V dropped 3 bases and J dropped 0 bases, with 13 bases sitting between them. The germline V gene encodes CDR1 MNHEY and CDR2 SMNVEV (reference sequence). The CDR3 totals 16 residues. CDR3 sequence (DNA): TGTGCCAGCAGTTTTGGAGTAGCGGCTAGCACAGATACGCAGTATTTT. It yields the protein CASSFGVAASTDTQYF.

This chain uses TRBV9 with TRBJ2-5; D is uncertain. Germline-derived CDR1 and CDR2 are SGDLS and YYNGEE. The CDR3 length is 15 residues. The V end lost 0 bases, the J end lost 5 bases, and 14 bases lay between the germline ends. Written as DNA, the CDR3 is TGTGCCAGCAGCGTAGGTCTAGAGCTCTGGGAGACCCAGTACTTC. Translated: CASSVGLELWETQYF. The full variable domain, with the rest looked up from reference TRBV9 and TRBJ2-5, is DSGVTQTPKHLITATGQRVTLRCSPRSGDLSVYWYQQSLDQGLQFLIQYYNGEERAKGNILERFSAQQFPDLHSELNLSSLELGDSALYFCASSVGLELWETQYFGPGTRLLVL.

This chain connects TRBV5-4 to TRBJ2-3; a weak D match, TRBD2 (6 bases). Germline-derived CDR1 and CDR2 are SGHNT and YYREEE (reference sequence). The CDR3 has 15 residues. The V and J ends lost 0 bases and 6 bases respectively, with 14 bases between them. CDR3 region: CASSLEAFRGDTQYF. The CDR3 region has the DNA TGTGCCAGCAGCTTGGAGGCCTTTCGGGGGGATACGCAGTATTTT.

This chain uses TRBV27 with TRBJ2-1; 13 bases line up with TRBD2. Germline CDR1 MNHEY, CDR2 SMNVEV (reference sequence). CDR3 length: 16 residues. V shed 5 bases, J shed 6 bases, and the junction held 7 bases outside the gene matches. The CDR3 nucleotides read TGTGCCAGCAGTCCAGGAGGACTAGCGGGAGCCAATGAGCAGTTCTTC. Its translation: CASSPGGLAGANEQFF.

The chain is built from TRBV11-3 and TRBJ1-6; 7 positions match TRBD1. This CDR3 comprises 16 residues. Germline CDR1 and CDR2: SGHNT and YENEEA. J gave up 7 bases and V 0 bases, and 6 bases lay outside the gene matches. The CDR3 spells CASSLDRGGGNSPLHF. As DNA, the CDR3 is TGTGCCAGCAGCTTAGATCGTGGAGGGGGCAATTCACCCCTCCACTTT.

The chain uses TRBV9 and TRBJ1-2; D gene uncertain. CDR1 and CDR2 from the germline V gene are SGDLS and YYNGEE. The V gene lost 3 bases and the J gene lost 0 bases, with 12 bases spanning the gap. CDR3 length equals 15 residues. CDR3 in amino acids: CASSAFSTTNYGYTF. The CDR3 DNA follows: TGTGCCAGCAGCGCATTTAGTACTACTAACTATGGCTACACCTTC.

This chain links TRBV5-8 with TRBJ1-2, with 9 bases that match TRBD1. V shed 4 bases and J 5 bases; nucleotides not matched to a gene: 9. The V gene's germline CDR1 is SGHTS and CDR2 YDEGEE. This CDR3 contains 15 residues. The CDR3 coding sequence is TGTGCCAGCAGCCCCTGGTTCGACAGGGGGTATGGCTACACCTTC. As protein: CASSPWFDRGYGYTF. The full variable domain, with the rest looked up from reference TRBV5-8 and TRBJ1-2, is EAGVTQSPTHLIKTRGQQATLRCSPISGHTSVYWYQQALGLGLQFLLWYDEGEERNRGNFPPRFSGRQFPNYSSELNVNALELEDSALYLCASSPWFDRGYGYTFGSGTRLTVV.

Here the CDR3 reads CASSQGGGASSEQFF. Written as DNA, the CDR3 is TGTGCCAGCAGCCAAGGGGGGGGAGCCTCTTCTGAGCAGTTCTTC. The V and J genes are TRBV9 and TRBJ2-1; perhaps TRBD2 as D (7 bases). The V gene's germline CDR1 is SGDLS and CDR2 YYNGEE. CDR3 length equals 15 residues. The V gene lost 4 bases and the J gene lost 9 bases, with 20 bases spanning the gap.

This clone was counted a few times. This chain connects TRBV19 to TRBJ1-5, with D possibly being TRBD1 (6 bases). The germline V gene encodes CDR1 LNHDA and CDR2 SQIVND (reference sequence). The CDR3 is 17 amino acids. The V end lost 3 bases, the J end lost 2 bases, and 17 bases lay between the germline ends. The CDR3 DNA reads as TGTGCCAGTAGTATTGCGGGGGCGGGTAGCGGCAATCAGCCCCAGCATTTT. Its protein product is CASSIAGAGSGNQPQHF.

The chain is built from TRBV7-3 and TRBJ2-5, with D possibly being TRBD2 (6 bases). The CDR3 is 16 amino acids. The V and J ends lost 2 bases and 5 bases respectively, with 18 bases between them. Germline loops: CDR1 SGHTA, CDR2 FQGTGA. The CDR3 region is CASSLQRGSEGETQYF. CDR3 DNA sequence: TGTGCCAGCAGCTTACAACGGGGTTCGGAGGGGGAGACCCAGTACTTC.

V and J are TRBV2 and TRBJ2-1; 13 bases are shared with TRBD2. The CDR3 loop spans 19 amino acids. V shed 5 bases and J 1 base; nucleotides not matched to a gene: 11. The germline gives CDR1 SNHLY, CDR2 FYNNEI. CDR3 region: CASSRLGLAGVFSYNEQFF. As DNA, the CDR3 is TGTGCCAGCAGTCGGTTAGGACTAGCGGGAGTCTTTTCCTACAATGAGCAGTTCTTC.

The chain joins TRBV10-3 to TRBJ1-1, with TRBD1 as a possible D gene (6 bases). The V end lost 8 bases, the J end lost 1 base, and 14 bases lay between the germline ends. This CDR3 has 14 residues. Per the germline V gene, CDR1 is ENHRY and CDR2 is SYGVKD. The CDR3 spells CAIGISGQNTEAFF. The CDR3 DNA reads as TGTGCCATCGGTATTTCGGGACAGAACACTGAAGCTTTCTTT.

The count of this clone is one. The chain uses TRBV7-3 and TRBJ1-1; unclear D gene. The CDR3 runs to 16 residues. V dropped 5 bases and J dropped 2 bases, with 18 bases sitting between them. The germline gives CDR1 SGHTA, CDR2 FQGTGA. CDR3 DNA sequence: TGTGCCAGCAGCCCCAATCGGGGAGGGTATAACACTGAAGCTTTCTTT. Amino acid sequence: CASSPNRGGYNTEAFF.

This chain joins TRBV5-1 and TRBJ2-5, with 10 bases fitting TRBD2. Germline V gene data show CDR1 as SGHRS and CDR2 as YFSETQ. The CDR3 length is 14 residues. After removal of 6 bases from V and 5 bases from J, the junction contained 7 bases not matched to a gene. The CDR3 bases are TGCGCCAGCACCCAGCGGGGGGGAAGGGAGACCCAGTACTTC. Protein: CASTQRGGRETQYF.

The gene calls are TRBV2 and TRBJ1-6; D unresolved. CDR3 length: 11 residues. Germline V CDR1 and CDR2: SNHLY, FYNNEI. Between the trimmed V and J ends, which lost 6 bases and 9 bases, there was a span of 6 bases. CDR3 sequence: CASRAISPLHF. CDR3 sequence (DNA): TGTGCCAGCAGGGCCATTTCACCCCTCCACTTT.

The chain has TRBV6-6 and TRBJ2-5, with D tentatively TRBD2 (7 bases). The V gene lost 6 bases and the J gene lost 2 bases, with 13 bases spanning the gap. CDR3 length equals 14 residues. The germline gives CDR1 MNHNY, CDR2 SVGAGI (reference sequence). CDR3 amino acids: CASSPAGAQETQYF. CDR3 bases: TGTGCCAGCAGCCCCGCGGGGGCACAAGAGACCCAGTACTTC.

J is TRBJ2-6 and V is TRBV5-1; a weak D match, TRBD1 (6 bases). V dropped 4 bases and J dropped 3 bases, with 14 bases sitting between them. The CDR3 is 16 amino acids. CDR1 SGHRS and CDR2 YFSETQ come from the germline V gene. Here the CDR3 reads CASSPQGIGGANVLTF. CDR3 DNA sequence: TGCGCCAGCAGCCCCCAGGGGATCGGTGGGGCCAACGTCCTGACTTTC.

This chain joins TRBV4-1 and TRBJ1-6; the D gene is possibly TRBD1 (6 bases). Trimming left V 0 bases short and J 7 bases short, with 13 bases between. Germline CDR1 is MGHRA and CDR2 is YSYEKL. The CDR3 has 16 amino acids. This chain's CDR3 is CASSQDRAGANSPLHF. In DNA form, the CDR3 reads TGCGCCAGCAGCCAAGATAGGGCAGGGGCAAATTCACCCCTCCACTTT.

The chain employs TRBV30 and TRBJ1-2; 8 nucleotides match TRBD1. Per the germline V gene, CDR1 is GTSNPN and CDR2 is SVGIG (reference sequence). There are 13 residues in the CDR3. Trimming cost V 5 bases and J 3 bases; bases outside gene matches: 5. The CDR3 is CAWSGGMDYGYTF. The CDR3 nucleotides are TGTGCCTGGTCAGGGGGCATGGACTATGGCTACACCTTC. Complete variable domain (other parts from reference TRBV30 and TRBJ1-2): SQTIHQWPATLVQPVGSPLSLECTVEGTSNPNLYWYRQAAGRGLQLLFYSVGIGQISSEVPQNLSASRPQDRQFILSSKKLLLSDSGFYLCAWSGGMDYGYTFGSGTRLTVV.

This sequence joins TRBV15 and TRBJ1-2; 10 bases map to TRBD1. CDR1 is LNHNV and CDR2 is YYDKDF in the germline V gene (reference sequence). Trimming at V came to 1 base and at J to 8 bases, leaving 7 bases not matched to a gene. This CDR3 is built from 15 residues. CDR3 DNA sequence: TGTGCCACCAGCAGAGGAAGACAGGGGGCGAGGGGCTACACCTTC. Translation gives CATSRGRQGARGYTF.

This rearrangement joins TRBV30 to TRBJ1-3; the D is unclear. Trimming took off 0 bases at V and 8 bases at J, with 8 bases between the two ends. CDR1 GTSNPN and CDR2 SVGIG come from the germline V gene (reference sequence). The CDR3 runs to 12 residues. The CDR3 DNA reads TGTGCCTGGAGTGTACGGGGATACACCATATATTTT. Its protein is CAWSVRGYTIYF.

The chain uses TRBV2 and TRBJ2-4, with D possibly matching TRBD1 (5 bases). The germline V and J ends were trimmed by 6 bases and 0 bases, with 18 bases remaining between them. The CDR3 consists of 17 residues. CDR1 and CDR2 (germline): SNHLY, FYNNEI. This CDR3 reads CASSTFGRTQAKNIQYF. In nucleotides, the CDR3 is TGTGCCAGCAGCACTTTCGGACGGACACAAGCCAAAAACATTCAGTACTTC.

Regarding this clone: The germline gene is not matched at one end of the junction; a read error may be the cause. J is TRBJ2-2 and V is TRBV2, with D possibly TRBD2 on 5 matching bases. The CDR3 is 14 amino acids. Per germline, CDR1 SNHLY and CDR2 FYNNEI. The DNA for the CDR3 is TGTGCCAGCAGTCGAGACGGGAACACCGGGGAGCTGCTTTTT. Its protein product is CASSRDGNTGELLF.

The chain couples TRBV2 to TRBJ1-1; possibly TRBD1 for D (5 bases). V lost 6 bases to trimming and J lost 1 base, with 15 bases between them. Germline CDR1 is SNHLY and CDR2 is FYNNEI. The CDR3 contains 15 residues. DNA of the CDR3: TGTGCCAGCAGGTTGGTACAGGCACAGAACACTGAAGCTTTCTTT. It translates to CASRLVQAQNTEAFF.

The chain has TRBV2 and TRBJ1-2; 9 bases map to TRBD1. Germline CDR1 SNHLY, CDR2 FYNNEI. The CDR3 contains 13 residues. After removal of 7 bases from V and 6 bases from J, the junction contained 6 bases not matched to a gene. The CDR3 is CASTRDREDGYTF. For the CDR3, the DNA is TGTGCCAGCACCCGGGACAGGGAGGATGGCTACACCTTC.

V usage is TRBV19 and J usage is TRBJ2-4, with D uncertain. The CDR3 totals 12 residues. Between the trimmed V and J ends, which lost 7 bases and 8 bases, there was a span of 12 bases. The germline V gene has CDR1 LNHDA and CDR2 SQIVND (reference sequence). The CDR3 sequence is CASKSRRDIQYF. In DNA, the CDR3 is TGTGCCAGTAAAAGCAGGCGAGACATTCAGTACTTC.

The CDR3 spells CASSFGTAYEQYF. The DNA for the CDR3 is TGTGCCAGCAGCTTCGGGACAGCCTACGAGCAGTACTTC. J is TRBJ2-7 and V is TRBV7-6; 7 positions agree with TRBD1. J was trimmed by 2 bases and V by 3 bases; bases with no gene match: 1. Germline loops: CDR1 SGHVS, CDR2 FNYEAQ. This CDR3 has 13 residues.

The V and J genes are TRBV7-9 and TRBJ1-4; D is ambiguous. V was shortened by 1 base and J by 7 bases, with 10 bases between the two germline ends. There are 14 residues in the CDR3. Per germline, CDR1 SEHNR and CDR2 FQNEAQ (reference sequence). CDR3 sequence: CASSLGQTGEKLFF. In DNA form, the CDR3 reads TGTGCCAGCAGCTTAGGGCAGACGGGTGAAAAACTGTTTTTT.

The genes are TRBV19 and TRBJ1-1; weak D call: TRBD1 (6 bases). The CDR3 sequence is 17 residues long. Trimming stripped 1 base from V and 1 base from J, with 16 bases between. Germline V gene lookup returns CDR1 LNHDA and CDR2 SQIVND (reference sequence). DNA for the CDR3: TGTGCCAGTAGTATAGGGGGCAGGGGATCGGGGAACACTGAAGCTTTCTTT. It translates to CASSIGGRGSGNTEAFF.